This T cell receptor beta chain stems from a study of blood T cell repertoires in COVID-19. Enrolled through a virtual design, the participants were between roughly 18 and 95 years of age and came from about two dozen US areas. Categorization into cohorts depended on clinical history that participants reported. Cohort 3 recovery required two negative PCRs, clearance, or symptom resolution. Original handling: Amplifying reference gene primers gave estimates of nucleated cell counts. Repertoires were generated with immunoSEQ multiplex PCR, while TCRdb's copy carries only in-frame clones and drops some. That table gives V, J and clone size, and the DNA gave D and trimming. This table has 490,000 or so clones, roughly 90% appearing once. The V gene's germline CDR1 is SEHNR and CDR2 FQNEAQ (reference sequence). Deletions cut 2 bases from V and 0 bases from J, with 20 bases between. This CDR3 spans 19 amino acids.

The gene calls are TRBV7-9 and TRBJ1-3, with D possibly TRBD1 on 5 matching bases. The receptor comes from a woman aged 40 to 49 who had recovered from COVID-19. The material sequenced was PBMCs or T cells enriched from blood (not recorded which). CDR3 DNA sequence: TGTGCCAGCAGCTTACGAGGCAGGGAAGGGTATCTCTCTGGAAACACCATATATTTT. Its translation is CASSLRGREGYLSGNTIYF.